This T cell receptor beta chain originates from a study of blood T cell repertoires in COVID-19. Study-level information: There were acute and convalescent COVID-19 samples, and they came from the United States, Italy and Spain. From T cells, B-cell-depleted T cells, or PBMCs came the material, which was cDNA or gDNA.

CDR3 length equals 15 residues. V was clipped by 0 bases and J by 5 bases, with 11 bases between them. From germline, CDR1 is MNHEY and CDR2 SVGAGI. Study processing details: Reference gene primer amplification yielded estimated nucleated cell counts. Assay used: immunoSEQ multiplex PCR; TCRdb lists only in-frame clones, some missing. V and J calls and clone size are as listed in that table; D and trimming were resolved from the DNA. The sample shows about 90,000 clones, 91% of them seen only once. This TCR was recovered from a human donor with active COVID-19. The donor label of this sample is uncertain. J is TRBJ2-1 and V is TRBV6-5; D remains ambiguous. Sequenced: peripheral blood. The CDR3 region is CASSYSGGNNNEQFF. The CDR3 DNA reads TGTGCCAGCAGTTACTCTGGCGGTAACAACAATGAGCAGTTCTTC.